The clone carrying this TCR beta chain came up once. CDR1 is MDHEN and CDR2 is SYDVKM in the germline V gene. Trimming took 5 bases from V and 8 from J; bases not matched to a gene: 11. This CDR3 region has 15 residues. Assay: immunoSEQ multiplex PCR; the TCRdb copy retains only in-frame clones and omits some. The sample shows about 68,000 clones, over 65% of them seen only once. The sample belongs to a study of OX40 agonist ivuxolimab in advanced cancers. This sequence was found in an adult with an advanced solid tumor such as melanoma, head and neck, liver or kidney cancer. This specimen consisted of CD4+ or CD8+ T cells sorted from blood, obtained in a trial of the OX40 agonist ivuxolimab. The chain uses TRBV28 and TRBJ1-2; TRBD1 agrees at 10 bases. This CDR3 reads CASSQGEDRGRGYTF. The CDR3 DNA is TGTGCCAGCAGTCAGGGGGAAGACAGGGGGCGAGGCTACACCTTC.